The sequence of this TCR beta chain was determined in a study of post-analysis software for immune sequencing data. Whole-study results and caveats: TRBV segments more frequent in patients than in controls numbered a few and included TRBV5-6, TRBV5-1 and TRBV20-1.

The sample holds many counts of this clonotype. Its antigen is not identified. Germline lookup yields CDR1 SGHTA and CDR2 FQGNSA. The V and J ends lost 6 bases and 8 bases respectively, with 16 bases between them. The length of the CDR3 is 13 residues. Each TCR beta cDNA library carried unique molecular identifiers. TCRdb itself ran the PCR reads through MiXCR, one entry per CDR3 protein. The sample holds approximately 730,000 distinct CDR3 sequences; roughly 27% are singletons and the top ten take approximately 0.6%. The sample taken for sequencing was blood. The V and J genes are TRBV7-2 and TRBJ1-2, with D tentatively TRBD1 (6 bases). The sequence came from a girl between 5 and 17 years old with multiple sclerosis. The CDR3 here is CASSSSGGQGYTF. CDR3 nucleotides: TGTGCCAGCAGTTCGAGCGGGGGGCAGGGCTACACCTTC.